Shown below are 15 T cell receptor beta chains from a single sample sequenced in a study of shared clonotypes between healthy human individuals. The protocol was immunoSEQ multiplex PCR, while the TCRdb copy is restricted to in-frame clones and leaves out a portion. The sample holds approximately 940,000 clones, about three quarters seen once. Sample: memory CD4+ T cells sorted from blood. Subset here: CD45RA-negative fraction. The receptors were sampled from a man aged 18-30 years in good health.

A single count supports this clone. This rearrangement joins TRBV7-9 to TRBJ1-5; weak D call: TRBD1 (6 bases). Germline V gene data show CDR1 as SEHNR and CDR2 as FQNEAQ (reference sequence). The CDR3 contains 15 residues. V was cut by 3 bases and J by 2 bases, with 11 bases left in between. The CDR3 region has the DNA TGTGCCAGCAGCTTCGGGACACACGGCAATCAGCCCCAGCATTTT. The encoded protein is CASSFGTHGNQPQHF.

The chain is built from TRBV11-2 and TRBJ1-5; no reliable D call. Looked up from germline, CDR1 is SGHAT and CDR2 is FQNNGV. V dropped 0 bases and J dropped 5 bases, with 5 bases sitting between them. This CDR3 spans 13 amino acids. The DNA of the CDR3 is TGTGCCAGCAGCTTAGAACGCGATCAGCCCCAGCATTTT. This encodes CASSLERDQPQHF.

This clone has only a few counts. Other DNA sequences in the same sample also yield this CDR3. This sequence joins TRBV5-6 and TRBJ2-2, with D hard to call. The length of the CDR3 is 12 residues. With 0 bases removed from V and 7 bases from J, the gap between germline ends came to 4 bases. Germline CDR1 reads SGHDT; CDR2 reads YYEEEE. CDR3 sequence (DNA): TGTGCCAGCAGCTTGGTATTCGGGGAGCTGTTTTTT. Its translation is CASSLVFGELFF.

The chain uses TRBV28 and TRBJ1-1; D unresolved. Germline lookup yields CDR1 MDHEN and CDR2 SYDVKM. This CDR3 contains 11 residues. The V and J ends lost 2 bases and 8 bases respectively, with 6 bases between them. The CDR3 DNA sequence: TGTGCCAGCAGTTTAGGCAGGGAAGCTTTCTTT. Translated: CASSLGREAFF.

This clone was seen a single time. The genes are TRBV2 and TRBJ1-2; D gene unclear. Germline assignment: CDR1 SNHLY and CDR2 FYNNEI. There are 15 residues in the CDR3. The V end lost 4 bases, the J end lost 7 bases, and 19 bases lay between the germline ends. In DNA, the CDR3 is TGTGCCAGCAGTGTGAGTCTGGGCATGGGGTCTGGCTACACCTTC. Protein: CASSVSLGMGSGYTF. Full variable domain (rest looked up from reference TRBV2 and TRBJ1-2): EPEVTQTPSHQVTQMGQEVILRCVPISNHLYFYWYRQILGQKVEFLVSFYNNEISEKSEIFDDQFSVERPDGSNFTLKIRSTKLEDSAMYFCASSVSLGMGSGYTFGSGTRLTVV.

This clone was seen only once. V usage is TRBV5-4 and J usage is TRBJ2-3; 9 bases align to TRBD2. The CDR3 spans 18 residues. CDR1 and CDR2 from the germline V gene are SGHNT and YYREEE (reference sequence). Unmatched junction bases numbered 14, after V lost 4 bases and J lost 2 bases. DNA for the CDR3: TGTGCCAGCAGCCCCAAGGGCGGCGCGGGAGGGCTCACAGATACGCAGTATTTT. Its protein product is CASSPKGGAGGLTDTQYF.

Remarks on this clone: This sample includes further DNA sequences coding for the same CDR3. The chain combines TRBV30 with TRBJ1-1, with TRBD1 identical over 8 bases. Looked up from germline, CDR1 is GTSNPN and CDR2 is SVGIG (reference sequence). Losses at the gene ends were 5 bases for V and 2 bases for J; bases not matched to a gene: 1. CDR3 size: 12 residues. CDR3 sequence: CAWDRGNTEAFF. CDR3 nucleotide sequence: TGTGCCTGGGACAGGGGAAACACTGAAGCTTTCTTT. Full variable domain (missing parts from reference TRBV30 and TRBJ1-1): SQTIHQWPATLVQPVGSPLSLECTVEGTSNPNLYWYRQAAGRGLQLLFYSVGIGQISSEVPQNLSASRPQDRQFILSSKKLLLSDSGFYLCAWDRGNTEAFFGQGTRLTVV.

The rearrangement uses TRBV7-2 and TRBJ2-2, with D hard to call. V lost 1 base to trimming and J lost 6 bases, with 12 bases between them. The CDR3 is 15 residues long. Germline CDR1 and CDR2: SGHTA and FQGNSA. The CDR3 spells CASSLDGLWSGELFF. DNA for the CDR3: TGTGCCAGCAGCTTAGATGGGCTATGGTCCGGGGAGCTGTTTTTT.

V gene TRBV6-6 combines with J gene TRBJ1-6; weak D call: TRBD1 (5 bases). The CDR3 consists of 14 residues. V was trimmed by 10 bases and J by 9 bases, leaving 19 bases between them. The germline V gene has CDR1 MNHNY and CDR2 SVGAGI (reference sequence). CDR3 DNA: TGTGCCACCCAATCGGGACTAGACATTTCACCCCTCCACTTT. Its protein product is CATQSGLDISPLHF.

This clone was seen at least ten times. Other DNA sequences in the same sample also yield this CDR3. The rearrangement joins TRBV6-1 to TRBJ1-6; D is unresolved. The CDR3 spans 15 residues. V was shortened by 6 bases and J by 9 bases, with 18 bases between the two germline ends. Germline-derived CDR1 and CDR2 are MNHNS and SASEGT. Here the CDR3 DNA reads TGTGCCAGCAGGGGAGTAGAGGGTCCAGGTTCACCCCTCCACTTT. Protein: CASRGVEGPGSPLHF.

For this clone: The same CDR3 is also encoded by other DNA sequences in this sample. The chain uses TRBV19 and TRBJ1-5; possible D gene TRBD1, 6 bases. Trimming took 6 bases from V and 0 from J, leaving 15 bases between them. CDR3 size: 16 residues. The V gene's germline CDR1 is LNHDA and CDR2 SQIVND (reference sequence). The CDR3 nucleotides are TGTGCCAGTAGCAAGACTACAGGGAATAGCAATCAGCCCCAGCATTTT. Residues: CASSKTTGNSNQPQHF.

The V gene is TRBV25-1, the J gene TRBJ2-5; D unclear. CDR3 length equals 13 residues. Germline V gene sequence: CDR1 MGHDK, CDR2 SYGVNS. V was trimmed by 6 bases and J by 4 bases, leaving 12 bases between them. CDR3 in amino acids: CASSDIVGETQYF. As DNA, the CDR3 is TGTGCCAGCAGCGACATAGTGGGAGAGACCCAGTACTTC.

The rearrangement links TRBV13 to TRBJ2-2; TRBD2 agrees at 14 bases. The CDR3 extends over 18 amino acids. The junction had 4 bases not matched to a gene; V was cut back by 4 bases and J by 0 bases. In germline, CDR1 is PRHDT, CDR2 FYEKMQ (reference sequence). The CDR3 sequence: CASSSGLAGGTNTGELFF. DNA of the CDR3: TGTGCCAGCAGCTCCGGACTAGCGGGGGGTACGAACACCGGGGAGCTGTTTTTT.

The chain employs TRBV27 and TRBJ2-4, with D maybe TRBD1 (5 bases). Germline loops: CDR1 MNHEY, CDR2 SMNVEV (reference sequence). V gave up 1 base and J gave up 0 bases, with 10 bases separating them. CDR3 length: 16 amino acids. The CDR3 DNA follows: TGTGCCAGCAGTTTATTTAAGGGGTTAGCCAAAAACATTCAGTACTTC. It yields the protein CASSLFKGLAKNIQYF.

Of note for this clone: Within the sample, other DNA sequences also encode this same CDR3. J is TRBJ2-7 and V is TRBV28, with a tentative D call TRBD1 (6 bases). Germline CDR1 and CDR2: MDHEN and SYDVKM. The CDR3 sequence is 14 residues long. V was cut by 2 bases and J by 0 bases, with 8 bases left in between. Here the CDR3 reads CASSLAGVSYEQYF. The CDR3 DNA is TGTGCCAGCAGTTTAGCAGGGGTCTCCTACGAGCAGTACTTC. Full variable domain (outside the CDR3, taken from reference TRBV28 and TRBJ2-7): DVKVTQSSRYLVKRTGEKVFLECVQDMDHENMFWYRQDPGLGLRLIYFSYDVKMKEKGDIPEGYSVSREKKERFSLILESASTNQTSMYLCASSLAGVSYEQYFGPGTRLTVT.